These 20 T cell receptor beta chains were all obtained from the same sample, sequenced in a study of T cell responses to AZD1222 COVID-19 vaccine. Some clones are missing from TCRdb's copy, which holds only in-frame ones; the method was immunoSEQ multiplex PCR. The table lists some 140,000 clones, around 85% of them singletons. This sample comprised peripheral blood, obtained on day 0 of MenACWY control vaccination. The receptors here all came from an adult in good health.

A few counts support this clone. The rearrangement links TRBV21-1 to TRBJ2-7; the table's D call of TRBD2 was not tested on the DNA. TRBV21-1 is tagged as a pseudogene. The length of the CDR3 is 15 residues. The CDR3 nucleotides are TGTGCCAGCAGCAACTGGCGGGGCCGCTCCTACGAGCAGTACTTC. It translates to CASSNWRGRSYEQYF.

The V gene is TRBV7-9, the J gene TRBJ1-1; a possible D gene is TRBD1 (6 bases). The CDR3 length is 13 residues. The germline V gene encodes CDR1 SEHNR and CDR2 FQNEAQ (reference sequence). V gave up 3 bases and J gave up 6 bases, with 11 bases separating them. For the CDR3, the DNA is TGTGCCAGCAGCTTTCAGGGGTTCGCTGAAGCTTTCTTT. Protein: CASSFQGFAEAFF.

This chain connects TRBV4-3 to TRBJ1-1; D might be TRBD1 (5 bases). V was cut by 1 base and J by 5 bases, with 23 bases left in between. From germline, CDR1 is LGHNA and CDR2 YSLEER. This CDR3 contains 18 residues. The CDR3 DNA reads TGCGCCAGCAGCCAAGGATTTACTATCGACAGAGACGGAACTGAAGCTTTCTTT. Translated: CASSQGFTIDRDGTEAFF.

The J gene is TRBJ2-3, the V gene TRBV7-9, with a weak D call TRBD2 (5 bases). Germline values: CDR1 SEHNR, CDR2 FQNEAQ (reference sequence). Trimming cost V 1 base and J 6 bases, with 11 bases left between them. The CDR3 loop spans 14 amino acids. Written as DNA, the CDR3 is TGTGCCAGCAGCTTAGGGCTAGCATCCGATACGCAGTATTTT. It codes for CASSLGLASDTQYF.

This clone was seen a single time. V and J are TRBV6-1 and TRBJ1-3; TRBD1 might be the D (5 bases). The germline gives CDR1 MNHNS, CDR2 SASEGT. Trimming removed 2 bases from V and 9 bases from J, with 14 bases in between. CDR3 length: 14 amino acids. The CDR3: CASSELERGVTIYF. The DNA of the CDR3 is TGTGCCAGCAGTGAATTGGAAAGGGGAGTCACCATATATTTT.

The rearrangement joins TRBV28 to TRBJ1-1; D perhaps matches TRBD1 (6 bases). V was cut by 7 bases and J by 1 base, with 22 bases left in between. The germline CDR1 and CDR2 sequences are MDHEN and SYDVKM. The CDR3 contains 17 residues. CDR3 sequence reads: CASIEWGGQGRNTEAFF. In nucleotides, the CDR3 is TGTGCCAGCATCGAGTGGGGGGGCCAGGGGAGGAACACTGAAGCTTTCTTT.

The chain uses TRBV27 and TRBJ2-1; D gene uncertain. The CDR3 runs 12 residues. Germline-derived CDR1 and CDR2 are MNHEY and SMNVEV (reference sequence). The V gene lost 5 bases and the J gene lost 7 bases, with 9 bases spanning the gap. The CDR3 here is CASSLPFNEQFF. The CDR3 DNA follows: TGTGCCAGCAGTCTCCCCTTTAATGAGCAGTTCTTC.

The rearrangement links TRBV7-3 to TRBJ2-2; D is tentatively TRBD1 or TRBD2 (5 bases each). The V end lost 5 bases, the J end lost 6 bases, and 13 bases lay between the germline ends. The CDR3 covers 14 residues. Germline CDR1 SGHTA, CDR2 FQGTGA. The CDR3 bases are TGTGCCAGCAGCCGGGACGTTACCGCCGGGGAGCTGTTTTTT. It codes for CASSRDVTAGELFF.

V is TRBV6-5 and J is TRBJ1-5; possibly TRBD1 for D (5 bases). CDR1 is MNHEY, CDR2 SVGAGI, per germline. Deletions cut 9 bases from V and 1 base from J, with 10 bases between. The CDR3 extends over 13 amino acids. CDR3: CASSPGSNQPQHF. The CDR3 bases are TGTGCCAGTTCCCCAGGGAGCAATCAGCCCCAGCATTTT.

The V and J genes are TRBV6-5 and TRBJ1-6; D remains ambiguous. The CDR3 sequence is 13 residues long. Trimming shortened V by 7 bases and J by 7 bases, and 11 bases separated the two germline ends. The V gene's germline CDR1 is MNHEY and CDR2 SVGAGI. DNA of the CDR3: TGTGCCAGCAAGCACGATTGGAATTCACCCCTCCACTTT. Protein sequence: CASKHDWNSPLHF.

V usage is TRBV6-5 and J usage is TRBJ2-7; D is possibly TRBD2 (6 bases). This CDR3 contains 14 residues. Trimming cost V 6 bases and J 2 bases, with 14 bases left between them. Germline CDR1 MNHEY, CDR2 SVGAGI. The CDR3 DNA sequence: TGTGCCAGCAGCGATTGGAGGGGCCCCTACGAGCAGTACTTC. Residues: CASSDWRGPYEQYF.

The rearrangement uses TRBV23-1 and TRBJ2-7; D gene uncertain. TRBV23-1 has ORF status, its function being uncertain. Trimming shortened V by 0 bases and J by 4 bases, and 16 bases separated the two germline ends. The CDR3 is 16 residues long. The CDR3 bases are TGCGCCAGCAGTCAATCGAGGCAGGTGGTCTGGTACGAGCAGTACTTC. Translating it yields CASSQSRQVVWYEQYF.

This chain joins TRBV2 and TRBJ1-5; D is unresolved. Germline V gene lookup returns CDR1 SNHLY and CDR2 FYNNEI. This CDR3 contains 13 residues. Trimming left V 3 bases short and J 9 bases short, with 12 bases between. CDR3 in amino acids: CASSEKAVGPQHF. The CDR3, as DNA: TGTGCCAGCAGTGAGAAGGCAGTGGGGCCCCAGCATTTT.

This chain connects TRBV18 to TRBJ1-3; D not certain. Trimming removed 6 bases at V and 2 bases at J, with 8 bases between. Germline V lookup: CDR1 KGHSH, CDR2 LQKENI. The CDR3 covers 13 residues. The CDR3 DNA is TGTGCCAGCTCTCCCAACGCTGGAAACACCATATATTTT. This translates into CASSPNAGNTIYF.

CDR3 amino acids: CASSQDYGRHLAYEQYV. In DNA form, the CDR3 reads TGCGCCAGCAGCCAAGATTACGGAAGGCACCTCGCCTACGAGCAGTACGTC. This chain joins TRBV4-1 and TRBJ2-7, with unresolved D. Trimming removed 0 bases from V and 2 bases from J, with 17 bases in between. Germline values: CDR1 MGHRA, CDR2 YSYEKL. The CDR3 has 17 residues.

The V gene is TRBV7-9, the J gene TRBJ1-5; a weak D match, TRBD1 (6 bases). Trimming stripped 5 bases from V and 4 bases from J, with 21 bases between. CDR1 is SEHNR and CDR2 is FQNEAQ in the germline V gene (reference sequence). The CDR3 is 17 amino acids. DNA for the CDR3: TGTGCCAGCAGCCCCGGACAGTCGGTGAGAGAGAATCAGCCCCAGCATTTT. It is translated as CASSPGQSVRENQPQHF.

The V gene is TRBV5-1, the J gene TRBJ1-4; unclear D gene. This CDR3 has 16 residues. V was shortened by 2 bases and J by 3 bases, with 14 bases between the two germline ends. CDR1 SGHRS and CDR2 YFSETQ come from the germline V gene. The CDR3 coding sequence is TGCGCCAGCAGCTTCACGACCCGGCCCCCTAATGAAAAACTGTTTTTT. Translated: CASSFTTRPPNEKLFF.

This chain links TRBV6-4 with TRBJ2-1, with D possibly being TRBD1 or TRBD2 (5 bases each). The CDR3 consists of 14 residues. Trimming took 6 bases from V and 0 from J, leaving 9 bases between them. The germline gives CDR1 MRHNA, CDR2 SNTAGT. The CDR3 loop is CASSRDHSYNEQFF. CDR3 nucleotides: TGTGCCAGCAGCCGGGACCACTCCTACAATGAGCAGTTCTTC.

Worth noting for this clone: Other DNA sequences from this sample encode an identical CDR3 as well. CDR3 in amino acids: CASSSRQPQHF. CDR3 bases: TGTGCCAGCAGCTCTCGTCAGCCCCAGCATTTT. The rearrangement uses TRBV28 and TRBJ1-5, with unresolved D. V was shortened by 6 bases and J by 6 bases, with 6 bases between the two germline ends. The CDR3 has 11 amino acids. Germline CDR1 MDHEN, CDR2 SYDVKM.

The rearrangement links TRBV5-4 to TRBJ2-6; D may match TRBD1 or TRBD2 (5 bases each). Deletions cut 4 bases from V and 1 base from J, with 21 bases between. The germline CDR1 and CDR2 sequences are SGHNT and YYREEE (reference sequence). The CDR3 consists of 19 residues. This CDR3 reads CASSHPRDGKRSGANVLTF. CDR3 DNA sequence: TGTGCCAGCAGCCACCCCCGGGACGGGAAGCGTTCTGGGGCCAACGTCCTGACTTTC.